This T cell receptor beta chain was identified during a study of lymphopenia after photon versus proton radiotherapy. CDR3 length: 13 amino acids. The V and J ends lost 8 bases and 4 bases respectively, with 12 bases between them. Germline V gives CDR1 MDHEN, CDR2 SYDVKM. To note about this clone: The antigen is not known.

Findings and limits, study-wide: After lymphocyte nadir, photon-treated repertoires showed oligoclonal expansion, especially CD8+ Temra. Post-nadir TCR diversity decline inversely tracked overall survival among those who died. Under photons, naive T cells and diversity fell while effector/memory populations rose.

Only in-frame clones appear in the TCRdb table, and some are missing; sequencing was by immunoSEQ multiplex PCR. The data hold 20,000 or so clones, with 80% to 90% observed a single time. This sequence joins TRBV28 and TRBJ1-5, with D uncertain. The sequence derives from a woman aged 45-60 years with pancreatic cancer. The starting material was peripheral blood, obtained from a patient treated with photon-based radiotherapy. The chain's CDR3 is CASADPTNQPQHF. Here the CDR3 DNA reads TGTGCCAGCGCGGACCCAACAAATCAGCCCCAGCATTTT.